This T cell receptor beta chain was recovered during a study of T-cell reconstitution after alpha-beta-depleted transplantation in children. Study-wide results and limits: One year after transplant, T-cell counts and diversity came mostly from newly produced T cells. There were reportedly several hundred expanded graft clones from which alpha-beta T cells came about two months after transplant.

On this clonotype itself: Antigen specificity is unknown.

Germline-derived CDR1 and CDR2 are DFQATT and SNEGSKA (reference sequence). The CDR3 is 13 amino acids. V lost 3 bases and J 5 bases, leaving 12 bases between the germline ends. Unique molecular identifiers tagged the TCRbeta library. A single record per CDR3 protein comes from TCRdb applying MiXCR to the PCR reads. The repertoire has fewer than 1 million distinct CDR3 sequences, under 20% of them found once; the top ten carry 5%. Here the sequenced sample was PBMCs, mostly from graft donor cells, taken 360 days after TCRalphabeta/CD19-depleted stem cell transplant. The chain links TRBV20-1 to TRBJ2-3; unclear D gene. The TCR was taken from a male patient under 18 who had a stem cell transplant for acute lymphoblastic leukemia, so the T cells may come from the graft donor. CDR3 coding DNA: TGCAGTGCTAGTTGGCTAGTTCTAGATACGCAGTATTTT. Its protein product is CSASWLVLDTQYF.